Listed below are T cell receptor beta chains from one sample, sequenced in a study of early T cells in non-severe SARS-CoV-2 infection. TCRdb itself ran the 5' RACE reads through MiXCR, one entry per CDR3 protein. The sample holds around 30,000 distinct CDR3 sequences; about 5.3% are singletons and the top ten take approximately 23%. What was sequenced was whole blood. The receptors derive from an adult who was a healthcare worker with PCR-confirmed SARS-CoV-2 infection or an uninfected control (not recorded which). Both conserved end residues are part of each CDR3.

cdr3_length	j_call	v_call	cdr3_aa
13	TRBJ2-2	TRBV18	CASSLSYTGELFF
21	TRBJ2-1	TRBV3-1	CASSQDPLRLLAGLPYNEQFF
14	TRBJ2-4	TRBV27	CASSTLTDKNIQYF
15	TRBJ2-2	TRBV12-3/TRBV12-4	CASSLESGGPGELFF
13	TRBJ1-2	TRBV5-1	CASSLQGSSGYTF
14	TRBJ1-1	TRBV20-1	CSAPTGRGVTEAFF
13	TRBJ2-7	TRBV7-9	CAPRQGERNEQYF
18	TRBJ2-1	TRBV20-1	CSARGLAGEGSVYNEQFF
15	TRBJ1-2	TRBV18	CASSPQDRSNYGYTF
15	TRBJ2-3	TRBV9	CASSATGTFPDTQYF
14	TRBJ2-3	TRBV6-1	CASSGGSRTDTQYF
12	TRBJ2-5	TRBV20-1	CSATSGGETQYF
14	TRBJ2-3	TRBV29-1	CSVETSRGTDTQYF
19	TRBJ1-3	TRBV5-6	CASSLAPPRGRWTGNTIYF
15	TRBJ2-1	TRBV19	CASSRGGLSYNEQFF
16	TRBJ2-7	TRBV27	CASRWKTGLAGTEQYF
15	TRBJ2-3	TRBV20-1	CSASSSSGRLDTQYF
14	TRBJ1-5	TRBV6-6	CASSYGTGGQPQHF
12	TRBJ2-3	TRBV27	CASSSQGYTQYF
17	TRBJ2-6	TRBV12-3/TRBV12-4	CASSLRVPSSGANVLTF
14	TRBJ2-3	TRBV20-1	CSARDGRGADTQYF
13	TRBJ2-7	TRBV6-1	CASSRDRGYEQYF
14	TRBJ2-7	TRBV7-2	CASSRTSGRYEQYF
16	TRBJ2-1	TRBV6-1	CASNLLGLAGMDEQFF
14	TRBJ2-2	TRBV28	CASTGTSNTGELFF
16	TRBJ2-2	TRBV12-3/TRBV12-4	CASSQGQGRNTGELFF
14	TRBJ1-1	TRBV5-1	CASSLVGYDTEAFF
13	TRBJ2-7	TRBV20-1	CSAVRGRAGEQYF
13	TRBJ2-1	TRBV29-1	CSVLAGIYNEQFF
12	TRBJ2-1	TRBV18	CASSPPANEQFF
13	TRBJ1-1	TRBV18	CASSGTVDTEAFF
14	TRBJ2-1	TRBV28	CASTLLSSSSEQFF
14	TRBJ2-3	TRBV12-3/TRBV12-4	CASSRADSHDTQYF
16	TRBJ2-3	TRBV20-1	CSARVRTGSRTDTQYF
14	TRBJ2-5	TRBV4-3	CASSQERLTETQYF
15	TRBJ2-3	TRBV5-3	CARSHVAGATDTQYF
14	TRBJ2-5	TRBV5-1	CASSLGRGQETQYF
13	TRBJ2-7	TRBV11-2	CASSRTGVREQYF
14	TRBJ2-3	TRBV6-6	CASSSDRAKDTQYF
14	TRBJ2-3	TRBV11-2	CASSARTGTDTQYF
14	TRBJ2-4	TRBV29-1	CSVINRDSKNIQYF
13	TRBJ2-7	TRBV30	CAWSGDYSYEQYF
12	TRBJ2-2	TRBV24-1	CATSGRTGELFF
17	TRBJ1-5	TRBV4-1	CASSQPGRRLSNQPQHF
15	TRBJ2-3	TRBV5-1	CASSLDPANTDTQYF
15	TRBJ1-6	TRBV7-6	CASSLGPTDNSPLHF
14	TRBJ2-3	TRBV27	CAIKGLAGTDTQFF
13	TRBJ2-3	TRBV30	CAWKLAGGDTQYF
16	TRBJ1-2	TRBV7-2	CASSFGNRGRGYGYTF
13	TRBJ2-5	TRBV7-9	CASSPGQEETQYF